The following is a T cell receptor beta chain sequence with its context. Its antigen is still unknown. The record has no base qualities; no much larger clone is one base away. These data are taken from a study of T cells in tuberculosis (dated by TCRdb to 2017 to 2018). At the level of the whole study: The study combined CD1B tetramers and high-throughput TCR immunosequencing to characterize T cells specific for the mycobacterial lipid antigen glucose monomycolate (GMM). With around 10 people per group, a South African clinical cohort compared IGRA-negative adolescents, IGRA-positive adolescents with latent tuberculosis, and adults with active tuberculosis. PBMC from patients with active tuberculosis were archived either before the start of standard anti-tuberculosis treatment or within 7 days of starting that treatment.

The meaning of the sample's time point label: new active TB diagnosis, blood taken before or within 7 days of starting treatment. Active tuberculosis patients were HIV-seronegative South African adults aged 18 years or older with a new diagnosis. Confirmation of active tuberculosis came from positive sputum smear microscopy and/or a positive M. tuberculosis culture. Unsorted cryopreserved PBMC were immunosequenced, covering on average approximately 100,000 T cells per clinical donor. Trimming takes 0 bases off V and 7 bases off J; junction bases not matched to a gene: 9. Measured from the cysteine to the phenylalanine, the CDR3 is 16 residues long. Just CDR3 DNA is preserved here, 48 bases in frame from base 1. Reading the germline V gene gives CDR1 LGHNA and CDR2 YNFKEQ. The immunoSEQ multiplex PCR assay was used to generate TCR libraries, with TCR-beta and/or TCR-alpha/delta assays applied to each sample. Amplified TCR libraries were sequenced on the Illumina high-throughput platform. The original methods were these. Clustering and dimensionality reduction were performed using pairwise TCRdist distances among GMM-specific receptors from ex vivo sorted or in vitro expanded T cells. Each clinical repertoire was scored by mean NN-distance, the average TCRdist to the nearest 10% of tetramer-positive reference sequences. GEM TCR motif frequency was calculated as the fraction of unique TCRs that matched known GEM sequences in V/J usage and CDR3 length. Linear discriminant analysis with leave-one-out cross-validation, implemented in scikit-learn, was used to classify active tuberculosis. What TCRdb holds here is the immuneACCESS table cut down to in-frame rearrangements. Part of the clones is not present; checked against another copy, under half of the missing clones reflect an unresolved V gene, and the others are unexplained. The V and J calls and clone size are taken from that table; D and trimming were inferred from the DNA. In this sample the table shows roughly 32,000 clones, 93% of which occur a single time. Approximately 10% of the sample is taken by the ten largest.

Broad study findings and their caveats: An accuracy of 87% (AUROC approximately 0.93) was reached by a classifier using the diverse GMM-specific repertoire, compared with 70% to 75% accuracy when GEM motif frequencies were used. Compared with IGRA-negative controls, TCR-alpha repertoires from active tuberculosis had smaller mean NN-distances to GMM-specific TCRs, which suggests clonal expansion of these TCRs. The smaller NN-distances were partly driven by shorter CDR3-alpha lengths in active tuberculosis patients, and the difference for TCR-beta did not reach statistical significance. Clinical samples were selected based on the availability of cryopreserved specimens, with adults included as active tuberculosis cases and adolescents included as controls.

The sequence derives from an adult with tuberculosis. The specimen comprised PBMCs, sampled at tuberculosis diagnosis. Here the chain combines TRBV4-2 and TRBJ2-1, with TRBD1 identical over 7 junction bases. Here the CDR3 is given as CASSQETRGLRNEQFF. In nucleotide form, the sequence is TGTGCCAGCAGCCAAGAGACAAGGGGGCTAAGGAATGAGCAGTTCTTC.